This T cell receptor beta chain was captured by sequencing in a study of T cell repertoires in aging, cancer and after chemotherapy. On this clonotype: Its antigen is unknown. Since a much larger clone is just one base distant, this may be a read error.

TCR beta rearrangements were amplified from peripheral blood genomic DNA. TRB rearrangements spanning V, D and J were amplified using mixed TRB-A/B primers. TCRdb re-derived calls from the multiplex PCR reads in MiXCR, one entry per CDR3 protein. The sample holds about 6,200 distinct CDR3 sequences; about 32% are singletons and the top ten take 8%. Whole-study results and caveats: Age-matched healthy donors had significantly more diverse, less clonal blood TCR repertoires than untreated cancer patients. Hematological cancer patients had lymphoid organ infiltration that may impair thymic emigration or T cell expansion.

The germline gives CDR1 SGHDT, CDR2 YYEEEE. This CDR3 has 14 residues. The chain recombines TRBV5-6 with TRBJ2-5, with D possibly being TRBD1 or TRBD2 (5 bases each). This clonotype was obtained from a human donor with a blood cancer. The specimen was blood. The CDR3 sequence: CASSSLGAQETKYF. The CDR3 DNA reads TGTGCCAGCAGCTCGCTCGGGGCCCAAGAGACCAAGTACTTC.